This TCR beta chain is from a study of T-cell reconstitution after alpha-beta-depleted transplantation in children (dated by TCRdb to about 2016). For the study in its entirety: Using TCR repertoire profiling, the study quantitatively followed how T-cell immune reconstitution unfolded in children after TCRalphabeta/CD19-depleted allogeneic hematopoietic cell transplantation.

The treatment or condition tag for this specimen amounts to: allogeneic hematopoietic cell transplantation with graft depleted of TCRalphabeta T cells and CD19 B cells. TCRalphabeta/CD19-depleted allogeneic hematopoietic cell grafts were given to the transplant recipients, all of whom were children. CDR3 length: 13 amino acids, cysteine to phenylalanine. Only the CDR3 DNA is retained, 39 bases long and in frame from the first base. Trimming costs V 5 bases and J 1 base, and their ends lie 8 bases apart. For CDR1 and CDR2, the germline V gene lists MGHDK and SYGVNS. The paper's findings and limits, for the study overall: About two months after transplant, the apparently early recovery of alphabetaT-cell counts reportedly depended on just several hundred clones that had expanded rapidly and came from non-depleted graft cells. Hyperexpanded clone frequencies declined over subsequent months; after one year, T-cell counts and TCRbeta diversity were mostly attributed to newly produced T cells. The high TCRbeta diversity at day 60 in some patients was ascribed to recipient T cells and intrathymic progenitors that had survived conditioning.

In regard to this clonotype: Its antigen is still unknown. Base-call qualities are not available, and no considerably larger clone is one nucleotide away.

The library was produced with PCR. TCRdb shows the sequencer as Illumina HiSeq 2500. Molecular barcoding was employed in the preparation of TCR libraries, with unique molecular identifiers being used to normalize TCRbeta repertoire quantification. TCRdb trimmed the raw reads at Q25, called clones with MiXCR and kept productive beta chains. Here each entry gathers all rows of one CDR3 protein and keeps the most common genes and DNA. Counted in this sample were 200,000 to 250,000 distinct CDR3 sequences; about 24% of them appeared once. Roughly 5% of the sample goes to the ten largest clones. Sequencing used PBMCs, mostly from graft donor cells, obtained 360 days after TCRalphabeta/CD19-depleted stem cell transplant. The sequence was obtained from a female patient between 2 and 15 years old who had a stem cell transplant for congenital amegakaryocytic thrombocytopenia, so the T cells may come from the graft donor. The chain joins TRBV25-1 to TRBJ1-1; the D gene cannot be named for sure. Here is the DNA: TGTGCCAGCAGTTCATGGGAGAACACTGAAGCTTTCTTT. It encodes CASSSWENTEAFF.